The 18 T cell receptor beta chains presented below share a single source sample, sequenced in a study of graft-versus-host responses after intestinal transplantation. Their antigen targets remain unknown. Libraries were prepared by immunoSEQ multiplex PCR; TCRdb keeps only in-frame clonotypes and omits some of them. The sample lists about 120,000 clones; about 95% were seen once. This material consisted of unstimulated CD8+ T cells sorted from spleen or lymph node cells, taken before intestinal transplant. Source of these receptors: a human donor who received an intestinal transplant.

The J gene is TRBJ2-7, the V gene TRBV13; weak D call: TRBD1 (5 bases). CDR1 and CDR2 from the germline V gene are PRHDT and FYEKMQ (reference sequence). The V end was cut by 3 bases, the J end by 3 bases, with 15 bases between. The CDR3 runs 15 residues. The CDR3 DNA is TGTGCCAGCAGCTTGAATTTAGGGGATAACTACGAGCAGTACTTC. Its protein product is CASSLNLGDNYEQYF.

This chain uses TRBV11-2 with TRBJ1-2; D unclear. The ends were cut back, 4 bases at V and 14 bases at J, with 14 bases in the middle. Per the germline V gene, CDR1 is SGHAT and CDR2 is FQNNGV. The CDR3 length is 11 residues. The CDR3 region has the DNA TGTGCCAGCAGCTCGACACCGGAGCCTACCTTC. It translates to CASSSTPEPTF.

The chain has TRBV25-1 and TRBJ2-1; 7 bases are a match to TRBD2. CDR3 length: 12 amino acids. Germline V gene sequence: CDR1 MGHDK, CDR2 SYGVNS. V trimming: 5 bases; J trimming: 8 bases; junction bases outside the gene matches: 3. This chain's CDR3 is CASSQRGDEQFF. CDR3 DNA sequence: TGTGCCAGCAGTCAGCGGGGTGATGAGCAGTTCTTC.

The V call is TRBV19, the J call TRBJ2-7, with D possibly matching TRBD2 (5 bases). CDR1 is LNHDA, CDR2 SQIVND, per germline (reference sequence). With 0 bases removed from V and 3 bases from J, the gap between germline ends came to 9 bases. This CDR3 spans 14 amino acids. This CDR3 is CASSIDLGNYEQYF. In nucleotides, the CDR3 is TGTGCCAGTAGTATAGATCTCGGGAACTACGAGCAGTACTTC.

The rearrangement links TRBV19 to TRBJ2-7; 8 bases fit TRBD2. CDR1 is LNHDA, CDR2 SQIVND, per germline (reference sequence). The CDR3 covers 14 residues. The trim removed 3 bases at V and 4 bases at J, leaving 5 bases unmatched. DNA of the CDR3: TGTGCCAGTAGTATGGCGCTAGCGGGTTACGAGCAGTACTTC. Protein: CASSMALAGYEQYF.

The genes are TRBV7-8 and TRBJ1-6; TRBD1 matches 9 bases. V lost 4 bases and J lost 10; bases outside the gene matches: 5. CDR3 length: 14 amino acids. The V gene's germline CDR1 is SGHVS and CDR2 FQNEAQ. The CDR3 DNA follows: TGTGCCAGCAGCTCCGGACAGGGGAGCTCACCCCTCCACTTT. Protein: CASSSGQGSSPLHF.

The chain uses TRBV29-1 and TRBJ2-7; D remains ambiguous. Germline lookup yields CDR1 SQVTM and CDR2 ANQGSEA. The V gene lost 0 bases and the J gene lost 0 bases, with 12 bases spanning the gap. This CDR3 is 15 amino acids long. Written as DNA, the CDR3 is TGCAGCGTTGAAGACGAGGCAGGTAGCTCCTACGAGCAGTACTTC. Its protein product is CSVEDEAGSSYEQYF.

The CDR3 loop reads CASSLRTGINTEAFF. DNA for the CDR3: TGTGCCAGCAGTTTGCGGACAGGGATTAACACTGAAGCTTTCTTT. The V gene is TRBV28, the J gene TRBJ1-1; TRBD1 agrees at 8 bases. The germline gives CDR1 MDHEN, CDR2 SYDVKM. The CDR3 spans 15 residues. V lost 3 bases, J lost 2 bases, and 5 bases stayed unmatched.

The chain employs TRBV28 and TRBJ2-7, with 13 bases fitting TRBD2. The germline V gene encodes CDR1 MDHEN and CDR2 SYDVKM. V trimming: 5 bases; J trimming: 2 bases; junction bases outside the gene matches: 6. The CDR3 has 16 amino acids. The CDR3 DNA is TGTGCCAGCAGTGACACCGGGACTAGCGGGACCTACGAGCAGTACTTC. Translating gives CASSDTGTSGTYEQYF.

The CDR3 region has the DNA TGTGCCAGCAGCTCCCCCCGGGGAGGAGGGGAGACCCAGTACTTC. It is translated as CASSSPRGGGETQYF. V and J are TRBV11-2 and TRBJ2-5, with a weak D call TRBD2 (6 bases). CDR1 is SGHAT, CDR2 FQNNGV, per germline. There are 15 residues in the CDR3. Trimming cost V 4 bases and J 5 bases, with 17 bases left between them.

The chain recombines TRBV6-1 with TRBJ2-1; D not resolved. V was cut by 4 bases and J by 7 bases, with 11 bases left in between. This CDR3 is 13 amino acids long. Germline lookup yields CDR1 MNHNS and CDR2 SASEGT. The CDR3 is CASSATDWNEQFF. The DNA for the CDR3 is TGTGCCAGCAGTGCCACAGACTGGAATGAGCAGTTCTTC.

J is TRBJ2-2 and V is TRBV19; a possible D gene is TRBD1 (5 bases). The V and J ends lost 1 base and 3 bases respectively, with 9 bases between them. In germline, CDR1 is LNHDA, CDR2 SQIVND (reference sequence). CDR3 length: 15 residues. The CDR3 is CASSIGGQYTGELFF. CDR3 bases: TGTGCCAGTAGTATAGGGGGCCAGTACACCGGGGAGCTGTTTTTT.

CDR3 nucleotide sequence: TGCAGCGTTGCGGGGGTTGTAGAGGGAGGGCCTAGTGGTGAGCAGTTCTTC. The encoded protein is CSVAGVVEGGPSGEQFF. The chain couples TRBV29-1 to TRBJ2-1; 7 positions agree with TRBD2. The CDR3 length is 17 residues. Trimming cost V 4 bases and J 9 bases; bases outside gene matches: 21. Germline-derived CDR1 and CDR2 are SQVTM and ANQGSEA.

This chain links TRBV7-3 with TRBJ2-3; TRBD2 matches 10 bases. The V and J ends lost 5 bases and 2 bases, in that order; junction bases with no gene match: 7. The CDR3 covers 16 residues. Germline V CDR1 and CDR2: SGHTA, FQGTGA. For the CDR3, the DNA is TGTGCCAGCAGCCCCCTAGCGGGAGAGCTCACAGATACGCAGTATTTT. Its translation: CASSPLAGELTDTQYF.

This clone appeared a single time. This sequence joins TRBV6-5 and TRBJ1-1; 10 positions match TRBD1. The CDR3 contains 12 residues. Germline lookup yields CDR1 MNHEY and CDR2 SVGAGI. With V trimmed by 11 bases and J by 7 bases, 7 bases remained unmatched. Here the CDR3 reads CAVTTGGIEAFF. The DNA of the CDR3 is TGTGCCGTCACGACAGGGGGCATTGAAGCTTTCTTT.

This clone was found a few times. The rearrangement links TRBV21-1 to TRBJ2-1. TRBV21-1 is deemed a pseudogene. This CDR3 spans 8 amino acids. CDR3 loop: CASSKQFF. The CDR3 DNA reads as TGTGCCAGCAGCAAGCAGTTCTTC.

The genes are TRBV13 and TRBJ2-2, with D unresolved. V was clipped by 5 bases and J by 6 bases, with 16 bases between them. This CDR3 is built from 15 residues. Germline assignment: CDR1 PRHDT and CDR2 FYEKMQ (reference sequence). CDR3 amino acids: CASSLSPGGSGELFF. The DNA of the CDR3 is TGTGCCAGCAGCCTTAGCCCTGGTGGGTCCGGGGAGCTGTTTTTT.

The CDR3 reads CASSFQGREQYF. The CDR3 bases are TGTGCCAGCAGTTTCCAGGGTCGCGAGCAGTACTTC. The rearrangement joins TRBV28 to TRBJ2-7; D is possibly TRBD1 (5 bases). The CDR3 sequence is 12 residues long. CDR1 and CDR2 (germline): MDHEN, SYDVKM. Trimming removed 3 bases from V and 6 bases from J, with 9 bases in between.